This T cell receptor (beta chain) was profiled in a study of blood T cell repertoires in COVID-19. As for the study in general: The United States, Italy and Spain were the sources of the acute and convalescent COVID-19 samples.

Some clones are missing from TCRdb's copy, which holds only in-frame ones; the method was immunoSEQ multiplex PCR. The data hold 190,000 or so clones, with around 80% observed a single time. This CDR3 is 16 amino acids long. The junction had 8 bases not matched to a gene; V was cut back by 1 base and J by 3 bases. Germline CDR1 reads SGHTS; CDR2 reads YDEGEE. Sequenced input: peripheral blood. This sequence originates from a woman aged 80 or over with COVID-19, enrolled during active disease. The chain employs TRBV5-8 and TRBJ2-7; 9 positions match TRBD1. The CDR3 protein is CASSLNRGLKVYEQYF. CDR3 DNA sequence: TGTGCCAGCAGCTTGAACAGGGGGCTAAAAGTCTACGAGCAGTACTTC.